A single sample is the source of the 5 T cell receptor beta chains below, sequenced in a study of blood T cell repertoires in COVID-19. Sequencing used immunoSEQ multiplex PCR; TCRdb keeps in-frame clones, though not all of them. The sample lists roughly 34,000 clones, around 87% occurring once. Sequenced material: peripheral blood. These receptor sequences come from an elderly man with active COVID-19.

The chain combines TRBV28 with TRBJ2-5; 7 nucleotides agree with TRBD2. CDR1 and CDR2 (germline): MDHEN, SYDVKM. The CDR3 loop spans 18 amino acids. Germline trimming cut 5 bases from V and 8 bases from J; bases unmatched to any gene: 23. The CDR3 here is CASSSSGGLSLPVRTQYF. In nucleotides, the CDR3 is TGTGCCAGCAGTAGTTCTGGGGGACTATCTCTGCCCGTTCGAACCCAGTACTTC.

This rearrangement joins TRBV6-2 or TRBV6-3 to TRBJ2-7, with a weak D call TRBD1 (5 bases). The CDR3 is 14 residues long. Trimming pared 2 bases from V and 3 bases from J, leaving 11 bases between. CDR1 and CDR2 (germline): MNHEY, SVGEGT. The CDR3 spells CASSYPDIIYEQYF. CDR3 bases: TGTGCCAGCAGTTACCCGGACATCATCTACGAGCAGTACTTC.

The V call is TRBV19, the J call TRBJ2-7; D possibly corresponds to TRBD1 (6 bases). CDR1 LNHDA and CDR2 SQIVND come from the germline V gene (reference sequence). The CDR3 covers 13 residues. The ends were cut back, 4 bases at V and 3 bases at J, with 10 bases in the middle. DNA for the CDR3: TGTGCCAGTAGTAAGGGGACAAACTACGAGCAGTACTTC. Protein: CASSKGTNYEQYF.

The rearrangement uses TRBV28 and TRBJ2-7; TRBD1 agrees at 7 bases. The ends lost 10 bases at V and 4 bases at J; junction bases unmatched: 10. Germline CDR1 reads MDHEN; CDR2 reads SYDVKM. The CDR3 runs to 13 residues. The CDR3 region has the DNA TGTGCCACCCGCTACAGGGGTCGGTACGAGCAGTACTTC. It specifies CATRYRGRYEQYF.

The chain joins TRBV28 to TRBJ2-7; D perhaps matches TRBD1 (5 bases). V shed 6 bases and J shed 1 base, with 19 bases lying between them. Germline V CDR1 and CDR2: MDHEN, SYDVKM. CDR3 length: 16 amino acids. CDR3 nucleotides: TGTGCCAGCAGCCTTGGTGGGGCCTTTAATTCCTACGAGCAGTACTTC. Residues: CASSLGGAFNSYEQYF.